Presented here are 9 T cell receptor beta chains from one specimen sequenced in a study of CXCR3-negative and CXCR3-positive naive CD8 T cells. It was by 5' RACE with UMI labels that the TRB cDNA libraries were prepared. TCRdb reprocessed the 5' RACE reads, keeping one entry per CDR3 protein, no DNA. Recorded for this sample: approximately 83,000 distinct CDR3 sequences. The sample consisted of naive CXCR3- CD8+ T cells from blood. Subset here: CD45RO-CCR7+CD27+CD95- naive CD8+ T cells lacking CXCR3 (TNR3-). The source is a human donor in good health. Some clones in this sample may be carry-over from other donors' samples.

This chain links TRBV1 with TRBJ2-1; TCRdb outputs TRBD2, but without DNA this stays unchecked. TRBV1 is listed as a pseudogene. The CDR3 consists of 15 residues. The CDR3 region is CTSSRPGLAKDEQFF.

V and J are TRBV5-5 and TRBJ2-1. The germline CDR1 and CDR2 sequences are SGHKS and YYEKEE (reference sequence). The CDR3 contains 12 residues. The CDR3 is CASSPEVHEQFF.

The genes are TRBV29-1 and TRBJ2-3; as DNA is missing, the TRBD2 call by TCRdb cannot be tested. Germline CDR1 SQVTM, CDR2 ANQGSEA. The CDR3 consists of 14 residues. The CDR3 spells CSVTSGRPTDTQYF.

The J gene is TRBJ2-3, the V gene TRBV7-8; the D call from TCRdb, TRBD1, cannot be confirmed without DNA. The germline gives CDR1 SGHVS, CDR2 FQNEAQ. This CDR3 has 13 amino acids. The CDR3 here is CASSLGTTDTQYF.

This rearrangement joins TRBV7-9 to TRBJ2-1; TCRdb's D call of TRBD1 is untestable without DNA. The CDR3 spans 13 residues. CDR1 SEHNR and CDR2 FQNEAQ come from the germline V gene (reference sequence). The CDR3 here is CASSAKSGQEQFF. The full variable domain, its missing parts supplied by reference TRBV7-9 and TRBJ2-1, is DTGVSQNPRHKITKRGQNVTFRCDPISEHNRLYWYRQTLGQGPEFLTYFQNEAQLEKSRLLSDRFSAERPKGSFSTLEIQRTEQGDSAMYLCASSAKSGQEQFFGPGTRLTVL.

Here the CDR3 reads CASSLGPEAYNEQFF. The rearrangement joins TRBV11-3 to TRBJ2-1; TCRdb names TRBD2, which stays unverified in the absence of DNA. Germline V gives CDR1 SGHNT, CDR2 YENEEA. The CDR3 runs 15 residues. Full variable domain (missing parts from reference TRBV11-3 and TRBJ2-1): EAGVVQSPRYKIIEKKQPVAFWCNPISGHNTLYWYLQNLGQGPELLIRYENEEAVDDSQLPKDRFSAERLKGVDSTLKIQPAELGDSAVYLCASSLGPEAYNEQFFGPGTRLTVL.

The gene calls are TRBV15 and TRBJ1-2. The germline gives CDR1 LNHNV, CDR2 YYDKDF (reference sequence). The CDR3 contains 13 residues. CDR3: CATSPDGALGYTF.

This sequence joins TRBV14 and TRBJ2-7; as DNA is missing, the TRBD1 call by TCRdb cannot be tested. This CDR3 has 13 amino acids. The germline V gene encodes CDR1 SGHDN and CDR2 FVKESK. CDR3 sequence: CASAGTASYEQYF.

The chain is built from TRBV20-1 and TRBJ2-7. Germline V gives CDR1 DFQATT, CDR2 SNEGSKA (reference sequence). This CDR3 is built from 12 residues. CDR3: CSARDKTPEQYF.